This T cell receptor beta chain stems from a study of T cell repertoires in cytomegalovirus infection. Study details: Well-studied HLA-B-restricted epitopes and recently identified HLA-C-restricted epitopes of CMV were both used in the study. Matching HLA type, along with CMV infection, was indicated by public TCR beta signatures. Study-wide points: Cumulated frequencies of public TCR beta families served to identify carriers of CMV plus the relevant HLA.

Comments on this clonotype: Its antigen is as yet unknown.

The germline V gene encodes CDR1 MNHNS and CDR2 SASEGT. V was pared by 6 bases and J by 5 bases, with 11 bases between. This CDR3 has 12 amino acids. From the reads, TCRdb called clonotypes with MiXCR, one entry per CDR3 protein. Of some 500,000 distinct CDR3 sequences listed, just under 40% were seen once; the top ten hold roughly 50%. The sequenced sample was cultured PBMCs, obtained from culture after CMV antigen stimulation. This TCR was sampled from a human donor in good health (CMV status not recorded). Some clones in this sample may be carry-over from other donors' samples. This sequence joins TRBV6-1 and TRBJ2-7, with no clear D. CDR3 nucleotides: TGTGCCAGCAGCTCCCTCCTGAACGAGCAGTACTTC. Translating it yields CASSSLLNEQYF.